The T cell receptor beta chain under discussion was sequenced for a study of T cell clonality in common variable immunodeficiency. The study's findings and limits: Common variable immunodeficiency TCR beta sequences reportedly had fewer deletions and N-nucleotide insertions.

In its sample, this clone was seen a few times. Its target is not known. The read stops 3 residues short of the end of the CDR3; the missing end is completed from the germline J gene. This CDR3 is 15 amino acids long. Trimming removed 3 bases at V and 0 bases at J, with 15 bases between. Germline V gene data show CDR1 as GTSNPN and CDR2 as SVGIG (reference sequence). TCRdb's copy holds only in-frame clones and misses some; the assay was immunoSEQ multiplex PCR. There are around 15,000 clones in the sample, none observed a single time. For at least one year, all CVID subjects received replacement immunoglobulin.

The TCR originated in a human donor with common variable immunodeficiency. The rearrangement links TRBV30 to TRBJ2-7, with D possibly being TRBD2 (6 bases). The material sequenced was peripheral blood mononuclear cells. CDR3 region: CAWRSGLRTSYEQYF. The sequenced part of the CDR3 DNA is TGTGCCTGGAGGTCGGGACTCCGGACCTCCTACGAG.